The present T cell receptor (beta chain) was sequenced within a study of blood T cell repertoires in COVID-19. Across the study: From the United States, Italy and Spain came samples of acute and convalescent COVID-19.

V was cut by 7 bases and J by 4 bases, with 13 bases left in between. The CDR3 loop spans 13 amino acids. Study processing details: For nucleated cells, counts were estimated from reference gene primer amplification. This table comes from immunoSEQ multiplex PCR, and its TCRdb copy is limited to in-frame clones, with some not included. From that table come the V and J calls and clone size; the DNA was used to work out D and trimming. The sample lists over 120,000 clones; 75% to 90% were seen once. This chain links TRBV12-3 or TRBV12-4 with TRBJ1-2; D is unclear. Sequenced: peripheral blood. This receptor was identified in a woman between 45 and 60 years old with acute or convalescent COVID-19. In nucleotides, the CDR3 is TGTGCCAGCACCGTCCAGGAGGGCTATGGCTACACCTTC. Protein product: CASTVQEGYGYTF.